This record looks at one TCR beta chain sequence and its context. This clone was detected only once. The antigen it binds to is not known. No much larger clonotype is one base removed from it; base qualities were not supplied. During the collection period, no infections or other immune events were recorded for the healthy donors. Time-dependent variance in a beta-binomial model of T-cell clone differential abundance was calibrated using healthy-donor blood repertoires as a training cohort. The training cohort included around 10 healthy donors, of whom 3 were female and 7 were male. On average the donors were approximately 42 years old, and their ages spanned roughly 29 to 70 years. Whole blood, obtained from a commercial supplier, was collected from each healthy donor at three time points spaced roughly 14 days apart. For immunosequencing, genomic DNA was extracted from whole blood that had not been sorted.

The CDR3 contains 17 residues, cysteine and phenylalanine counted. The sequence is cut down to CDR3 DNA, 51 bases in frame from base 1. The CDR1 and CDR2 encoded by the germline V gene are SGHTA and FQGTGA. Germline trimming amounts to 5 bases on V and 2 bases on J, with 7 as the count of junction bases outside the gene matches. The immunoSEQ Assay, which uses bias-controlled multiplex PCR amplification of genomic DNA, was used to profile TCRbeta CDR3 regions. In the original analysis: The absolute abundance of each unique TCRbeta CDR3 region was quantified after sequences were collapsed and filtered. Differential abundance was tested with a binomial (Fisher-equivalent) model and with a beta-binomial model adding time-dependent variance fitted from healthy donors. Any clone with fewer than 5 combined templates was excluded, and a clone was called differentially abundant if its Benjamini-Hochberg FDR was below 0.01. In the beta-binomial model, variance was expressed as a function of the total template count across the two samples, in the form v = (b*log(k)+a)^2. TCRdb obtained this table from immuneACCESS and retained in-frame rearrangements with V and J assigned. These tables miss some clones; where compared with another copy, unresolved V genes account for less than half of the shortfall, and the remainder is unexplained. For V, J and clone size, that table is used; D and trimming come from the DNA. This sample comprises 70,000 to 95,000 clones, over 85% of them detected only once. The top ten clonotypes cover 7.3% of the sample.

The source of the sample is a study of identifying expanded T cells in peripheral blood (dated by TCRdb to the late 2010s). Regarding the study in general: Technical replicates were generated by sequencing separate aliquots of the same genomic DNA pool, with four replicates compared pairwise.

What the authors observed across the whole study: Between technical replicates the binomial model flagged around 1.3 differentially abundant clones, whereas over roughly two weeks the binomial model flagged about 16.4 and over about 4 weeks about 19. The authors expected that biological variance in healthy repertoires might rise further over much longer intervals, such as months to years. Across all healthy donors, variance in clone template counts between roughly 2-week samples was found to increase significantly with total template count. Both the number of clones called differentially abundant and the false-positive rate were significantly reduced by the beta-binomial model across all healthy-donor time intervals.

This sequence originates from a person aged 18-69 years in good health. The rearranged chain carries TRBV7-3 and TRBJ2-3, with 13 middle bases fitting TRBD2. Sequencing used blood. The sequenced DNA is TGTGCCAGCAGCCCGACTAGCGGGGGGCTAACCACAGATACGCAGTATTTT. This is translated as CASSPTSGGLTTDTQYF.